Listed here is a single T cell receptor beta chain. Germline V gene lookup returns CDR1 MNHEY and CDR2 SVGAGI. This CDR3 region has 15 residues. The V end lost 4 bases, the J end lost 2 bases, and 15 bases lay between the germline ends. With 60 Vbeta and 13 Jbeta primers, the PCR was carried out. Original processing notes: Later work found 65 million to 100 million unique TCR beta chains, with 10 million to 14 million shared. Profiled with immunoSEQ multiplex PCR; TCRdb holds only in-frame clones, not every one. From that table come the V and J calls and clone size; the DNA was used to work out D and trimming. The repertoire includes roughly 180,000 clones, approximately 77% of them detected once, and around 2.4% sits in the top ten. This sample was taken from a study of cytomegalovirus exposure and HLA in healthy donors.

This TCR was recovered from a female donor in good health and CMV-seronegative. The V call is TRBV6-5, the J call TRBJ2-7; a possible D gene is TRBD1 (6 bases). The sample consisted of PBMCs. The CDR3 DNA is TGTGCCAGCAGTTCCAGCCGGGACACTGCCTACGAGCAGTACTTC. Translation gives CASSSSRDTAYEQYF.